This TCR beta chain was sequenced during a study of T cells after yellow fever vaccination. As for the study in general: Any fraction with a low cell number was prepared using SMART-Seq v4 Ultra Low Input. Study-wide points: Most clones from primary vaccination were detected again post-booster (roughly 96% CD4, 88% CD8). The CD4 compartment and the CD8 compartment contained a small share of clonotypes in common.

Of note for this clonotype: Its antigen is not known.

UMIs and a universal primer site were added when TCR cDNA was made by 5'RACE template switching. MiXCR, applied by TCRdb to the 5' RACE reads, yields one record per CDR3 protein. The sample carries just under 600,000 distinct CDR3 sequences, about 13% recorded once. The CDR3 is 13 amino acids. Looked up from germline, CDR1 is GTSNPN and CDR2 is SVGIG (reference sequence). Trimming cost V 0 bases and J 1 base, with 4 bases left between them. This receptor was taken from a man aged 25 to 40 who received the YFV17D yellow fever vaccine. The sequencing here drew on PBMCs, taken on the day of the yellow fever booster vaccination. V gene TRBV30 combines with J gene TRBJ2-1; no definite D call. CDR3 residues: CAWSVWSYNEQFF. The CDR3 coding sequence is TGTGCCTGGAGTGTGTGGTCCTACAATGAGCAGTTCTTC.